This section outlines one T cell receptor (beta chain) sequence together with its context. The PCR contained 60 Vbeta and 13 Jbeta primers. Sequencing used immunoSEQ multiplex PCR; TCRdb keeps in-frame clones, though not all of them. The sample lists more than 90,000 clones, around 76% occurring once. From germline, CDR1 is MNHEY and CDR2 SVGAGI. CDR3 length equals 15 residues. J lost 0 bases, V lost 8 bases, and 7 bases had no gene match. This entry belongs to a study of cytomegalovirus exposure and HLA in healthy donors. The J gene is TRBJ1-5, the V gene TRBV6-5, with 7 bases fitting TRBD1. The receptor's source is a man in his forties or fifties in good health and CMV-seropositive. Sequenced: PBMCs. The CDR3 here is CASSNTGDSNQPQHF. The CDR3 nucleotides read TGTGCCAGCTCTAATACAGGGGATAGCAATCAGCCCCAGCATTTT.